This T cell receptor beta chain is drawn from a study of shared clonotypes between healthy human individuals. The V end was cut by 1 base, the J end by 5 bases, with 8 bases between. Germline lookup yields CDR1 SEHNR and CDR2 FQNEAQ (reference sequence). This CDR3 region has 13 residues. Data came from immunoSEQ multiplex PCR; TCRdb stores just in-frame clones and leaves some out. The table shows millions of clones, with over 85% occurring only once. This clone was detected once. The sequencing sample was made of naive CD4+ T cells sorted from blood. Subset meaning: CD45RA+ positively selected. The chain has TRBV7-9 and TRBJ1-2; no reliable D call. This clonotype was sampled from a man younger than 35 in good health. The CDR3 DNA follows: TGTGCCAGCAGCTTAGGGGCAGCGTATGGCTACACCTTC. Its translation is CASSLGAAYGYTF.